The 17 T cell receptor beta chains reported below all come from one sample, sequenced in a study of OX40 agonist ivuxolimab in advanced cancers. TCRdb's table, derived via immunoSEQ multiplex PCR, lists solely in-frame clones and lacks some. The repertoire holds under 150,000 clones, with about 92% as singletons. The input for sequencing was CD4+ or CD8+ T cells sorted from blood, taken in a trial of the OX40 agonist ivuxolimab. These TCRs come from an adult with an advanced solid tumor such as melanoma, head and neck, liver or kidney cancer.

This rearrangement joins TRBV5-4 to TRBJ1-5; D might be TRBD1 (6 bases). This CDR3 region has 18 residues. CDR1 and CDR2 (germline): SGHNT, YYREEE (reference sequence). Trimming removed 1 base at V and 2 bases at J, with 19 bases between. The CDR3 nucleotides read TGTGCCAGCAGCTTGTACAGGGTACAGTACGATGGCAATCAGCCCCAGCATTTT. Translation gives CASSLYRVQYDGNQPQHF. The full variable domain, with the rest looked up from reference TRBV5-4 and TRBJ1-5, is ETGVTQSPTHLIKTRGQQVTLRCSSQSGHNTVSWYQQALGQGPQFIFQYYREEENGRGNFPPRFSGLQFPNYSSELNVNALELDDSALYLCASSLYRVQYDGNQPQHFGDGTRLSIL.

Comment on this clone: Other nucleotide sequences in the sample specify the same CDR3. The V call is TRBV6-5, the J call TRBJ2-3; D assignment may be TRBD1 or TRBD2 (7 bases each). The V end was cut by 7 bases, the J end by 8 bases, with 22 bases between. CDR3 length equals 15 residues. The germline gives CDR1 MNHEY, CDR2 SVGAGI. CDR3 nucleotides: TGTGCCAGCATCCCAAGGGGGGGGCCAGGGGGTACGCAGTATTTT. It specifies CASIPRGGPGGTQYF.

The chain links TRBV7-9 to TRBJ1-1; 8 nucleotides agree with TRBD1. The CDR3 runs to 15 residues. Trimming took 4 bases from V and 1 from J; bases not matched to a gene: 5. Germline V gene sequence: CDR1 SEHNR, CDR2 FQNEAQ (reference sequence). The CDR3 DNA reads TGTGCCAGCAGCTCAAGCGGACAGGGGAACACTGAAGCTTTCTTT. This translates into CASSSSGQGNTEAFF.

The rearrangement uses TRBV5-4 and TRBJ2-2; the match to TRBD1 covers 8 bases. Germline V gene sequence: CDR1 SGHNT, CDR2 YYREEE (reference sequence). Trimming took 5 bases from V and 6 from J; bases not matched to a gene: 9. This CDR3 is 15 amino acids long. The CDR3 here is CASSYGQGGAGELFF. CDR3 DNA sequence: TGTGCCAGCAGTTATGGACAGGGAGGCGCCGGGGAGCTGTTTTTT.

This chain uses TRBV6-6 with TRBJ2-1, with 9 positions matching TRBD2. With 7 bases clipped from V and 4 bases from J, the junction kept 5 bases outside the gene matches. There are 14 residues in the CDR3. Germline-derived CDR1 and CDR2 are MNHNY and SVGAGI (reference sequence). The DNA of the CDR3 is TGTGCCAGCACGAAGCGGGAGGTATACAATGAGCAGTTCTTC. Its protein product is CASTKREVYNEQFF.

The chain recombines TRBV7-2 with TRBJ2-7, with D hard to call. Trimming shortened V by 0 bases and J by 2 bases, and 8 bases separated the two germline ends. The CDR3 is made up of 14 amino acids. CDR1 SGHTA and CDR2 FQGNSA come from the germline V gene. DNA for the CDR3: TGTGCCAGCAGCTTAGCGGGTCAGCCCTACGAGCAGTACTTC. This gives the protein CASSLAGQPYEQYF.

The chain employs TRBV2 and TRBJ1-2; D is ambiguous. Germline CDR1 and CDR2: SNHLY and FYNNEI. The CDR3 runs 12 residues. V was clipped by 3 bases and J by 2 bases, with 4 bases between them. The chain's CDR3 is CASSDRNYGYTF. The CDR3 bases are TGTGCCAGCAGTGATAGGAACTATGGCTACACCTTC. Full variable domain (rest looked up from reference TRBV2 and TRBJ1-2): EPEVTQTPSHQVTQMGQEVILRCVPISNHLYFYWYRQILGQKVEFLVSFYNNEISEKSEIFDDQFSVERPDGSNFTLKIRSTKLEDSAMYFCASSDRNYGYTFGSGTRLTVV.

J is TRBJ1-2 and V is TRBV28; tentatively, D is TRBD1 (5 bases). CDR3 length equals 12 residues. CDR1 is MDHEN, CDR2 SYDVKM, per germline. V dropped 2 bases and J dropped 10 bases, with 11 bases sitting between them. CDR3 DNA sequence: TGTGCCAGCAGTTTAGGGGGGATTCACTACACCTTC. Translating gives CASSLGGIHYTF.

This sequence joins TRBV7-9 and TRBJ1-6; no clear D gene. The germline CDR1 and CDR2 sequences are SEHNR and FQNEAQ (reference sequence). V lost 1 base and J lost 7, with 11 bases in between. There are 15 residues in the CDR3. The CDR3 region is CASSLGRGRNSPLHF. CDR3 DNA sequence: TGTGCCAGCAGCTTAGGGAGAGGGAGGAATTCACCCCTCCACTTT.

The rearrangement links TRBV18 to TRBJ2-5, with a weak D call TRBD2 (6 bases). Trimming removed 2 bases at V and 5 bases at J, with 15 bases between. Germline V gives CDR1 KGHSH, CDR2 LQKENI. The CDR3 has 15 residues. CDR3 coding DNA: TGTGCCAGCTCACCATTCGCGGAGGGCCTGGAGACCCAGTACTTC. Protein: CASSPFAEGLETQYF.

The chain carries TRBV5-1 and TRBJ2-2; 12 positions agree with TRBD2. This CDR3 region has 18 residues. With 5 bases clipped from V and 0 bases from J, the junction kept 8 bases outside the gene matches. Germline loops: CDR1 SGHRS, CDR2 YFSETQ. In DNA, the CDR3 is TGCGCCAGCAGTAAAACGACTAGCGGGGGAGCGAACACCGGGGAGCTGTTTTTT. Translated, it gives CASSKTTSGGANTGELFF.

This chain joins TRBV2 and TRBJ1-5; D gene unclear. CDR1 is SNHLY, CDR2 FYNNEI, per germline. V was trimmed by 7 bases and J by 6 bases, leaving 10 bases between them. This CDR3 has 12 amino acids. Here the CDR3 DNA reads TGTGCCAGCACGGGAAGAGGTCAGCCCCAGCATTTT. Translating gives CASTGRGQPQHF.

The gene calls are TRBV7-8 and TRBJ2-1; 8 positions agree with TRBD2. CDR1 is SGHVS, CDR2 FQNEAQ, per germline. The CDR3 totals 20 residues. Unmatched junction bases numbered 21, after V lost 1 base and J lost 7 bases. In DNA, the CDR3 is TGTGCCAGCAGCTTAGATCCCCCCACCCGCAGCGGGAGCGTGAGAAATGAGCAGTTCTTC. It encodes CASSLDPPTRSGSVRNEQFF.

The rearrangement links TRBV9 to TRBJ2-1; D is unresolved. The CDR3 covers 13 residues. Germline CDR1 reads SGDLS; CDR2 reads YYNGEE. V lost 4 bases, J lost 4 bases, and 9 bases lay in between. CDR3: CASSLDGYNEQFF. The CDR3 DNA sequence: TGTGCCAGCAGCCTGGACGGGTACAATGAGCAGTTCTTC.

This chain connects TRBV2 to TRBJ2-5; D may be TRBD2 (6 bases). V dropped 4 bases and J dropped 5 bases, with 17 bases sitting between them. There are 15 residues in the CDR3. Germline V gene data show CDR1 as SNHLY and CDR2 as FYNNEI. The CDR3 coding sequence is TGTGCCAGCAGTGGCCGGGCGATTCGGGGGGAGACCCAGTACTTC. Its translation: CASSGRAIRGETQYF.

The table lists this clone with a few counts. The genes are TRBV7-2 and TRBJ1-1, with 9 bases identical to TRBD1. This CDR3 region has 14 residues. The V and J ends lost 6 bases and 4 bases, in that order; junction bases with no gene match: 6. The germline gives CDR1 SGHTA, CDR2 FQGNSA. The DNA of the CDR3 is TGTGCCAGCAGGAACGGACAGGGGACCACTGAAGCTTTCTTT. This gives the protein CASRNGQGTTEAFF.

This chain uses TRBV7-9 with TRBJ1-1; D remains unclear. The CDR3 is 15 residues long. The V and J ends lost 3 bases and 2 bases respectively, with 13 bases between them. The V gene's germline CDR1 is SEHNR and CDR2 FQNEAQ (reference sequence). The CDR3 coding sequence is TGTGCCAGCAGCTTGGTTCAGCGGGGTAACACTGAAGCTTTCTTT. This codes for CASSLVQRGNTEAFF.